This TCR beta chain was retrieved from a study of immune aging and cytomegalovirus after organ transplant (dated by TCRdb to the early 2020s). With regard to the full study: All transplant recipients received three-drug immunosuppression with prednisone, tacrolimus, and mycophenolate. The research as a whole found: Post-transplant increases in aged-phenotype cells were observed regardless of clone size, following viremia and occurring earlier in large clones (days 200-264) than in small clones. Since the sequencing data did not include a CD57 measurement, a conservative gene-based definition of aging was used in its place. A larger share of large clones was made up of TEMRA cells, and in the seven largest clones (roughly 2,000 cells) aged and TEMRA cells were gained while TCM cells were lost.

The receptor library was made with single-cell sequencing. The reads were generated on an Illumina NovaSeq 6000. For cell capture and library preparation, the team used the BD Rhapsody Targeted mRNA and AbSeq Reagent Kit in a microwell format. Libraries were prepared to cover TCR, sample tags, AbSeq, and targeted mRNA from the Human T-Cell Expression Panel plus custom TOX and TOX2 primers. Sequencing of the libraries was performed on an Illumina NovaSeq. In the source study's methods: The analysis covered around 10,000 cells in total, of which approximately 7,100 were CD8 T cells and 4494 were CD8 T cells with an identifiable TCR CDR3. The BD Rhapsody Targeted Analysis Pipeline, including V(D)J processing, was run on the Seven Bridges Genomics platform to process the raw data. Quality control, Sample Tag demultiplexing with Lex-BDSMK, clone identification with VDJ Explorer, and Seurat clustering were all done in SeqGeq 1.6.0. Clones comprising <1% of CD8 T cells were considered non-expanded; clones comprising >2.5% of the sample were considered clonal expansions. TCRdb reanalyzed the raw reads on its own, using fastp at Q25 for trimming and MiXCR for clone calling, and kept in-frame beta chains. Entries that share a CDR3 protein sequence are merged under the most common genes and DNA. The authors' filters were not applied to this entry. This sample lists fewer than 25,000 distinct CDR3 sequences; more than 35% were detected once. Clones ranked in the top ten supply less than 30% of the sample.

In light of the paper, this sample's time point label describes: five sample-tagged time points from pre-transplant (day -1) to day 368 post-transplant, pooled. PBMC were thawed and then stimulated for around 12 hours with a CMV IE-1 overlapping peptide library, with no transport inhibitors added. Thawed cells were rested overnight and then stimulated in R10 medium with CD28/CD49d costimulation. The IE-1 peptide library was made up of 15-amino-acid peptides with 11-amino-acid overlaps. Each time point was barcoded with BD Single-Cell Multiplexing Kit Sample Tags, pooled, and stained with oligo-conjugated anti-CD45RA plus sorting antibodies. A BD FACSAria III was used to sort CMV-responsive CD8+CD137+ and CD4+CD154+ T cells at 4-way purity. Blood samples were drawn into EDTA vacutainers and processed by Ficoll gradient within 1-24 hours. V was cut back by 5 bases and J by 10 bases, leaving a gap of 21 bases between them. Via the germline V gene, CDR1 is SGHAT and CDR2 FQNNGV. The CDR3, cysteine through phenylalanine, is 15 amino acids long. Only the CDR3 portion is preserved as DNA: 45 bases, with reading frame beginning at the first base.

Details on this clonotype: No cognate antigen has been identified for it. This likely stems from a read error, as it lies one base from a far larger clone.

The receptor comes from a female donor who had a heart transplant and CMV viremia. The sample in question was CMV peptide-activated CD4+ and CD8+ T cells sorted from blood, obtained at five time points, pooled. The cell subset or site label corresponds to: sorted CD8+CD137+ and CD4+CD154+ T cells after around 12 h CMV IE-1 peptide stimulation. This receptor chain uses TRBV11-2 and TRBJ2-1, and TRBD2 may be the D gene, going by 6 matching bases. The DNA sequence is as follows: TGTGCCAGCAGCCTAGCGAGGCACGTAGCACACGAGCAGTTCTTC. This sequence encodes CASSLARHVAHEQFF. Beyond the CDR3, the reference TRBV11-2 and TRBJ2-1 genes provide the residues; the full variable domain reads: EAGVAQSPRYKIIEKRQSVAFWCNPISGHATLYWYQQILGQGPKLLIQFQNNGVVDDSQLPKDRFSAERLKGVDSTLKIQPAKLEDSAVYLCASSLARHVAHEQFFGPGTRLTVL.